The 17 T cell receptor beta chains below were found in one sample sequenced in a study of read filtering for tumor transcriptome and immune sequencing. Molecular barcoded adaptors covering alpha/delta and beta/gamma chains were used on approximately 440 ng RNA. In TCRdb, the reads were re-called with MiXCR into one record per CDR3 protein. The profile shows 15,000 to 20,000 distinct CDR3 sequences, over 20% of them singletons. Material for sequencing was a population of CD138-negative cells sorted from bone marrow. All receptors derive from a donor aged 40 or over with multiple myeloma.

This clonotype showed up many times. The chain couples TRBV7-9 to TRBJ2-1; 10 bases match TRBD2. Unmatched junction bases numbered 10, after V lost 6 bases and J lost 8 bases. Germline V gives CDR1 SEHNR, CDR2 FQNEAQ (reference sequence). The CDR3 extends over 15 amino acids. CDR3 sequence reads: CASRDGTSVGDEQFF. For the CDR3, the DNA is TGTGCCAGCAGGGACGGGACTAGCGTAGGGGATGAGCAGTTCTTC.

This clonotype was picked up many times. V and J are TRBV20-1 and TRBJ1-1, with no clear D. CDR3 size: 13 residues. Trimming pared 6 bases from V and 4 bases from J, leaving 15 bases between. Germline V gives CDR1 DFQATT, CDR2 SNEGSKA (reference sequence). This chain's CDR3 is CSARPRVSTEAFF. CDR3 sequence (DNA): TGCAGTGCCCGACCCCGGGTCTCCACTGAAGCTTTCTTT.

This clonotype has a count of ten or more. J is TRBJ2-7 and V is TRBV29-1; TRBD2 agrees at 7 bases. This CDR3 comprises 14 residues. Trimming removed 1 base from V and 7 bases from J; junction bases left unmatched: 10. Germline assignment: CDR1 SQVTM and CDR2 ANQGSEA. CDR3 bases: TGCAGCGTTGAAGTCAGCCAGGGAGGGGAAGAGCAGTACTTC. Translation: CSVEVSQGGEEQYF.

In DNA form, the CDR3 reads TGTGCCAGCAGCGCATCGGGGAACGGTCAAGAGACCCAGTACTTC. Residues: CASSASGNGQETQYF. The chain links TRBV9 to TRBJ2-5; maybe TRBD2 (5 bases). V lost 3 bases and J lost 2, with 14 bases in between. This CDR3 is built from 15 residues. Per germline, CDR1 SGDLS and CDR2 YYNGEE.

Turning to this clonotype: Being one base from a much bigger clone, this may be a read error. The chain couples TRBV5-1 to TRBJ2-2; D possibly matches TRBD1 or TRBD2 (6 bases each). CDR1 SGHRS and CDR2 YFSETQ come from the germline V gene. The CDR3 runs to 13 residues. Trimming shortened V by 4 bases and J by 4 bases, and 8 bases separated the two germline ends. CDR3 in amino acids: CASSRGATGELFF. The CDR3 DNA sequence: TGCGCCAGCAGCAGGGGGGCCACCGGGGAGCTGTTTTTT.

This clonotype was counted at least ten times. The gene calls are TRBV6-2 or TRBV6-3 and TRBJ2-1; D remains unclear. Germline assignment: CDR1 MNHEY and CDR2 SVGEGT. This CDR3 contains 13 residues. V lost 2 bases and J 8 bases, leaving 10 bases between the germline ends. This CDR3 is CASSYVLVDEQFF. The DNA of the CDR3 is TGTGCCAGCAGTTACGTACTCGTCGATGAGCAGTTCTTC.

This clonotype occurred many times. The rearrangement links TRBV7-2 to TRBJ2-7; TRBD2 aligns across 10 bases. CDR3 length: 15 residues. Germline trimming cut 4 bases from V and 2 bases from J; bases unmatched to any gene: 5. From germline, CDR1 is SGHTA and CDR2 FQGNSA. The CDR3 nucleotides read TGTGCCAGCAGCTGGGGGACTAGCGTAACCTACGAGCAGTACTTC. Protein sequence: CASSWGTSVTYEQYF.

About this clonotype itself: A much larger clone differs from this one at a single base, so this may be a read error. The chain's CDR3 is CASSRVQGSEALF. In DNA form, the CDR3 reads TGTGCCAGCAGCCGGGTCCAGGGTTCTGAAGCTCTCTTT. The J gene is TRBJ1-1, the V gene TRBV7-6; D perhaps matches TRBD1 (5 bases). The CDR3 length is 13 residues. Looked up from germline, CDR1 is SGHVS and CDR2 is FNYEAQ.

Turning to this clonotype: One end of the junction fails to match germline, which may point to a read error. The chain couples TRBV7-3 to TRBJ2-1, with D unresolved. The CDR3 has 15 residues. Germline values: CDR1 SGHTA, CDR2 FQGTGA. The CDR3 loop is CASSPDKTLYNEQSF. CDR3 sequence (DNA): TGTGCCAGCAGCCCTGATAAAACCCTCTACAATGAGCAGTCCTTC.

This clonotype was seen a handful of times. The CDR3 DNA is TGTGCCAGCACCACCCCCAGGGGGGGCGATGAGCAGTTCTTC. It encodes CASTTPRGGDEQFF. This chain connects TRBV28 to TRBJ2-1, with D possibly called TRBD1 or TRBD2 (7 bases each). V lost 7 bases to trimming and J lost 8 bases, with 18 bases between them. CDR3 size: 14 residues. The germline V gene has CDR1 MDHEN and CDR2 SYDVKM.

Within the sample, this clonotype is medium-sized (0.01 to 0.1%). V and J are TRBV20-1 and TRBJ2-1; perhaps TRBD2 as D (5 bases). The CDR3 is 12 amino acids. CDR1 is DFQATT and CDR2 is SNEGSKA in the germline V gene (reference sequence). Trimming pared 7 bases from V and 6 bases from J, leaving 13 bases between. In DNA, the CDR3 is TGCAGTGTTCGTCTAGGAGGCAATGAGCAGTTCTTC. Amino acids: CSVRLGGNEQFF.

In this sample, this clonotype turned up a few times. The chain links TRBV29-1 to TRBJ2-3; 10 bases are shared with TRBD2. The CDR3 is 16 amino acids. After removal of 4 bases from V and 1 base from J, the junction contained 8 bases not matched to a gene. In germline, CDR1 is SQVTM, CDR2 ANQGSEA. Here the CDR3 reads CSVGGIAGGRTDTQYF. The CDR3 DNA sequence: TGCAGCGTTGGGGGGATAGCGGGAGGTCGCACAGATACGCAGTATTTT.

This clonotype is classed as medium-sized. The chain links TRBV9 to TRBJ2-1, with 11 bases matching TRBD1. V shed 3 bases and J 7 bases; nucleotides not matched to a gene: 3. Germline V gene lookup returns CDR1 SGDLS and CDR2 YYNGEE. The CDR3 has 14 residues. The CDR3 spells CASSADRGQNEQFF. The DNA for the CDR3 is TGTGCCAGCAGCGCGGACAGGGGGCAAAATGAGCAGTTCTTC.

Remarks on this clonotype: It may be a read error: a sequence one base away is much more abundant. This CDR3 fails to terminate in the conserved phenylalanine or tryptophan, so it likely reflects a read error. The chain joins TRBV5-1 to TRBJ2-4; 13 nucleotides match TRBD2. CDR3 length equals 14 residues. The V segment lost 5 bases and the J segment 9 bases; nucleotides outside the gene matches: 5. The V gene's germline CDR1 is SGHRS and CDR2 YFSETQ. The CDR3 loop reads CASRWTSGSIIQYL. CDR3 bases: TGCGCCAGCAGATGGACTAGCGGGAGCATCATTCAGTACTTG.

This clonotype came up a few times. A much larger clone sits a single nucleotide away, making a read error possible. CDR3 amino acids: CSVHDLMNTEALF. The CDR3 coding sequence is TGCAGCGTCCACGATCTGATGAACACTGAAGCTCTCTTT. The V gene is TRBV29-1, the J gene TRBJ1-1; D ambiguous. The CDR3 covers 13 residues. The germline gives CDR1 SQVTM, CDR2 ANQGSEA.

This clonotype was counted only a few times. The chain links TRBV30 to TRBJ2-1; D might be TRBD2 (5 bases). Trimming left V 3 bases short and J 4 bases short, with 13 bases between. The CDR3 runs 14 residues. The germline gives CDR1 GTSNPN, CDR2 SVGIG (reference sequence). This CDR3 is CAWRGSGYYNEQFF. Written as DNA, the CDR3 is TGTGCCTGGAGGGGGAGCGGTTATTACAATGAGCAGTTCTTC.

This chain uses TRBV7-2 with TRBJ1-6, with a weak D call TRBD1 (5 bases). The ends were cut back, 5 bases at V and 0 bases at J, with 11 bases in the middle. In germline, CDR1 is SGHTA, CDR2 FQGNSA. The CDR3 runs 16 residues. CDR3 bases: TGTGCCAGCAGCCCCCACAGGAGCTCCTATAATTCACCCCTCCACTTT. It translates to CASSPHRSSYNSPLHF.